This record concerns one TCR beta chain sequence. The target of this receptor is not known. This entry comes from a study of CXCR3-negative and CXCR3-positive naive CD8 T cells (dated by TCRdb to the late 2010s). With regard to the full study: In total, about 150 million TRB reads were obtained, corresponding to roughly 1.5 +/- 0.3 million reads per library. Diversity and physicochemical repertoire analyses covered around 10 donors pooled from two independent experiments. The TRBV-TRBJ cluster analysis covered naive subsets from about 5 donors and memory cells from 3 donors.

What the authors observed across the whole study: Surface CD5, linked to self-reactivity in mice, was comparable between naive subsets; TCR interaction strength was therefore also inferred from TRB CDR3 physicochemical properties. Compared with CXCR3-negative naive cells, CXCR3-positive naive cells had TRB CDR3s with higher hydrophobicity (lower Kidera factor 4), lower energy, and higher strength and volume indices. Within the same donor, TRBV-TRBJ usage looked similar between naive CXCR3-negative and CXCR3-positive cells, but memory cells had distinct patterns. Comparably high repertoire diversity was found in both naive subsets, whereas much lower repertoire diversity was found in memory CD8+ T cells. Freshly isolated PBMCs were used for most assays because CXCR3 expression partially decreased after cryopreservation.

The sample was run on a NextSeq 550. The Human TCR Profiling Kit (MiLaboratory) was used to make UMI-labeled 5' RACE TRB cDNA libraries. The full amount of extracted RNA was used for cDNA synthesis, and the full amount of resulting cDNA was used for PCR amplification. Libraries were prepared in parallel with an identical number of PCR cycles. On the study's bioinformatics: With a requirement of at least two reads per UMI, MIGEC and MiXCR extracted about 52,000 +/- 9,100 unique UMI-labeled TRB cDNA molecules per library. Each library averaged about 38,000 +/- 11,000 functional in-frame TRB CDR3 nucleotide clonotypes without stop codons. After each sample was downsampled to 5000 UMI-labeled TRB molecules, VDJtools was used to calculate diversity metrics such as normalized Shannon-Wiener and Chao1. Clonotype-size-weighted physicochemical properties of the central five CDR3 residues (interaction energy, strength, volume and Kidera factor 4) were computed in VDJtools. TCRdb reprocessed the reads, so every CDR3 protein sequence counts as one entry and DNA is not shown. For this entry, the V and J calls and clone size follow TCRdb and not the study's own pipeline. The table for this sample lists 49,000 or so distinct CDR3 sequences. The top ten hold approximately 0.56% of the sample.

For every CD8+ T cell subset, hundreds of thousands of cells were flow-sorted straight into RLT lysis buffer, and each subset was sorted in triplicate. To exclude memory contaminants, naive CD8+ T cells were stringently defined as CD45RO-CCR7+CD27+CD95-. Peripheral blood mononuclear cells were isolated from buffy coats by standard density gradient centrifugation. Naive CXCR3-negative and CXCR3-positive CD8+ T cells were flow-sorted using a FACSAria III. Total RNA was extracted from sorted cells with an RNeasy Mini Kit. Measured from the cysteine to the phenylalanine, the CDR3 is 11 residues long. No DNA sequence is on record.

The origin of this receptor is a human donor in good health. Some clones in this sample may be carry-over from other donors' samples. The rearrangement combines TRBV12-3 or TRBV12-4 with TRBJ1-1; checking the TCRdb D call of TRBD1 is not possible without DNA. Sequenced input: naive CXCR3+ CD8+ T cells from blood. Per the publication, the cell subset or site label means: CD45RO-CCR7+CD27+CD95- naive CD8+ T cells expressing CXCR3 (TNR3+). The CDR3: CASSEDRRAFF.